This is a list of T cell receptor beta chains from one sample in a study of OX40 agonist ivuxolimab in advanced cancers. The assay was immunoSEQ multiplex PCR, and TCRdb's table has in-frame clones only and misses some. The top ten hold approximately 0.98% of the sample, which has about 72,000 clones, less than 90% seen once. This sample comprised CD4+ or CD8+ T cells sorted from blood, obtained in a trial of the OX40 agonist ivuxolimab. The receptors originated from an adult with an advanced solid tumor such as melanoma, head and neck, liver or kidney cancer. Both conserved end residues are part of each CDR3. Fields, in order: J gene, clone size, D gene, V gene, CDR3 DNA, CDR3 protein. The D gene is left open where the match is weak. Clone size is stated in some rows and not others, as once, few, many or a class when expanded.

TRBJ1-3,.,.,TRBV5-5,TGTGCCAGCAGCTTGGCGTTAAACTGGGACTCTGGAAACACCATATATTTT,CASSLALNWDSGNTIYF
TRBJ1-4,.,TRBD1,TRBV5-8,TGTGCCAGCAGGCGGGACAGGGACGAAAAACTGTTTTTT,CASRRDRDEKLFF
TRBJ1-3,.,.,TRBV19,TGTGCCACCGGCGTGGGAGGCGACGGAAACACCATATATTTT,CATGVGGDGNTIYF
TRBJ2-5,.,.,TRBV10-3,TGTGCCATCAGGAGGGGCGGGGAGGTGGAGACCCAGTACTTC,CAIRRGGEVETQYF
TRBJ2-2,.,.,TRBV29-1,TGCAGCGTTGAAGCTCGGACGGACACGAACACCGGGGAGCTGTTTTTT,CSVEARTDTNTGELFF
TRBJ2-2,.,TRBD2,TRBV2,TGTGCCAGCAGTGAAACCCCGACTAGCGGTTACACCGGGGAGCTGTTTTTT,CASSETPTSGYTGELFF
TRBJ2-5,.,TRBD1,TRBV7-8,TGTGCCAGCAGCTTTAGGCCCCCGACAGGGAGAAGTCAAGAGACCCAGTACTTC,CASSFRPPTGRSQETQYF
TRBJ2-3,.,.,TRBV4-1,TGCGCCAGCAGCCACCCTATGGGACTCCCGGCGGGAGATACGCAGTATTTT,CASSHPMGLPAGDTQYF
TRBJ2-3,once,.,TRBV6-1,TGTGCCAGCAGCAGGGAACCAGATACGCAGTATTTT,CASSREPDTQYF
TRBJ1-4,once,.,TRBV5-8,TGTGCCAGCAGCTTGTACGAGGGGTTCGATGAAAAACTGTTTTTT,CASSLYEGFDEKLFF
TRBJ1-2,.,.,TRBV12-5,TGTGCTAGTGGTTTCAGGAAGGGCGTGGGGGGCTACACCTTC,CASGFRKGVGGYTF
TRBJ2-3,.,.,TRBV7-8,TGTGCCAGCAGCTTCCGGGGGCCAGACGGAACAGATACGCAGTATTTT,CASSFRGPDGTDTQYF
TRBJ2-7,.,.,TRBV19,TGTGCCAGTAGTACGCGACAGGCCTACGAGCAGTACTTC,CASSTRQAYEQYF
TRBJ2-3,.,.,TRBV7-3,TGTGCCAGCAGCACGAGCACAGATACGCAGTATTTT,CASSTSTDTQYF
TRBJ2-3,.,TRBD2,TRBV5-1,TGCGCCAGCAGCTTTGGGACTAGCGGGAGCACAGATACGCAGTATTTT,CASSFGTSGSTDTQYF
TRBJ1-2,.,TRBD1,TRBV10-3,TGTGCCATCAGTTCTGACCCGGGACAGGGGGGCGGCTACACCTTC,CAISSDPGQGGGYTF
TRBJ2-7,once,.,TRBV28,TGTGCCAGCACCCCCGGAGGGGTACCCTACGAGCAGTACTTC,CASTPGGVPYEQYF
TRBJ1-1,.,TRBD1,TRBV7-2,TGTGCCAGCAGCATCGACAGGGGGTTCCAAGCTTTCTTT,CASSIDRGFQAFF
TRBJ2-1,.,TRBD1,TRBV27,TGTGCCAGCAGATACCAGGGGGCGGTAAACAATGAGCAGTTCTTC,CASRYQGAVNNEQFF
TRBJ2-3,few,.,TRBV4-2,TGTGCCAGCAGCCAAGGAGCGGACAGCACAGATACGCAGTATTTT,CASSQGADSTDTQYF
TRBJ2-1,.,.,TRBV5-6,TGTGCCAGCAGCTTAACTGGCAGGGGATTAAGTGAGCAGTTCTTC,CASSLTGRGLSEQFF
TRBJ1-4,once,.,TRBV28,TGTGCCAGCAGTTTCCAACGACAGGTTGGCCTGGAAAAACTGTTTTTT,CASSFQRQVGLEKLFF
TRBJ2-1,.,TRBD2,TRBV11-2,TGTGCCAGCAGCTTAGGGCTAGCGGGAGTGGTCGTTAATGAGCAGTTCTTC,CASSLGLAGVVVNEQFF
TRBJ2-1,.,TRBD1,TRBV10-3,TGTGCCATCAGCGCCCGACAGGGATGGCAGTTCTTC,CAISARQGWQFF
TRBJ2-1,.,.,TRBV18,TGTGCCAGCTCACCAACGGGGGGCGTGAGGGATGAGCAGTTCTTC,CASSPTGGVRDEQFF
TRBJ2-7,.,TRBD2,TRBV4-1,TGCGCCAGCAGCCAAGGGCGGGAGTCCGCCTACGAGCAGTACTTC,CASSQGRESAYEQYF
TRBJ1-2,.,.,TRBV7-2,TGTGCCAGCAGCTTGTTCCGGGACTCTGGTGGCTACACCTTC,CASSLFRDSGGYTF
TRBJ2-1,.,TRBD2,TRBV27,TGTGCCAGCAGTTTATCCCGGACTAGCGGGACCAATGAGCAGTTCTTC,CASSLSRTSGTNEQFF
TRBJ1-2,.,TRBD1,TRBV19,TGTGCCAGTAGTATGACCCTGGGACAGATGGGAGGCTACACCTTC,CASSMTLGQMGGYTF
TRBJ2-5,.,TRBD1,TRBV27,TGTGCCAGCAGAGGACAGGGTAGGCAAGAGACCCAGTACTTC,CASRGQGRQETQYF
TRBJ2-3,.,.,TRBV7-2,TGTGCCAGCAGCCCAGGGCAGGTCACAGATACGCAGTATTTT,CASSPGQVTDTQYF
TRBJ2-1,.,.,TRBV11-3,TGTGCCAGCAGCTCCCTCGCAATCGTCTCCTACAATGAGCAGTTCTTC,CASSSLAIVSYNEQFF
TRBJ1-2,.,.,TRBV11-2,TGTGCCAGCAGCTTAGCCTGGGGCCCCAACTATGGCTACACCTTC,CASSLAWGPNYGYTF
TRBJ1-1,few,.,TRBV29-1,TGCAGCGTGATGACGGGGGGCACTGAAGCTTTCTTT,CSVMTGGTEAFF
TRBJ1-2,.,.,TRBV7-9,TGTGCCAGCAGCTACGACAGCTATGGCTACACCTTC,CASSYDSYGYTF
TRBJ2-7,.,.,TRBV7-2,TGTGCCAGCAGCCTGGACATGGGCCCCATGTTCCCTTACGAGCAGTACTTC,CASSLDMGPMFPYEQYF
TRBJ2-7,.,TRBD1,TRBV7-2,TGTGCCAGCAGCGTGGCGGCAGGGGGCGTGCAGTACTTC,CASSVAAGGVQYF
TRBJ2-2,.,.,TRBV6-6,TGTGCCAGCCGGGACTCACGGGCCGGGGAGCTGTTTTTT,CASRDSRAGELFF
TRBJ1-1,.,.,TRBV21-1,TGTGCCAGCAGGTCCTCTATAGGGGGCACTGAAGCTTTCTTT,CASRSSIGGTEAFF
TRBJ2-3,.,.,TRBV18,TGTGCCAGCTCTGAGTTCACAGATACGCAGTATTTT,CASSEFTDTQYF
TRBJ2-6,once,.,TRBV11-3,TGTGCCAGCAGCTTCAGCCGCTCTGGGGCCAACGTCCTGACTTTC,CASSFSRSGANVLTF
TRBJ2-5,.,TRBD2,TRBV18,TGTGCCAGCTCACCGTTCTCGCGGGGGGGTCTGGAGACCCAGTACTTC,CASSPFSRGGLETQYF
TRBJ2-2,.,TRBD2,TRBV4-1,TGCGCCAGCAGCCGGACTAGCGGGGGAGTGAACACCGGGGAGCTGTTTTTT,CASSRTSGGVNTGELFF
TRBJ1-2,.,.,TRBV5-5,TGTGCCAGCAGCTTGGGGGCGAGTCATAACTATGGCTACACCTTC,CASSLGASHNYGYTF
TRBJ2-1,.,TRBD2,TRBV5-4,TGTGCCAGCAGCGCACCACTAGCGGGCCCCAGGCAGTTCTTC,CASSAPLAGPRQFF
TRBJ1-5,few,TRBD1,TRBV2,TGTGCCAGCAGTACCTCAGGGGGACGCCAGCCCCAGCATTTT,CASSTSGGRQPQHF
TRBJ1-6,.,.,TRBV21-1,TGTGCCAGCAGCAAAGTTGACGGAGTAGAAAATTCACCCCTCCACTTT,CASSKVDGVENSPLHF
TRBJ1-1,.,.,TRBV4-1,TGCGCCAGCAGCCATGTCCCCTCCCAGGGAGCGGGGAGTGAAGCTTTCTTT,CASSHVPSQGAGSEAFF
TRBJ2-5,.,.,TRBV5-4,TGTGCCAGCAGTGTTCCCGCCGAGACCCAGTACTTC,CASSVPAETQYF
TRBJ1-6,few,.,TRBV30,TGTGCCTGGAGTGTACAGGGAGATTCACCCCTCCACTTT,CAWSVQGDSPLHF
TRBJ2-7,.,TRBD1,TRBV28,TGTGCCAGCAGTTGGACAGGGGCCCGCTCCTACGAGCAGTACTTC,CASSWTGARSYEQYF
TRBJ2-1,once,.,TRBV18,TGTGCCAGCTCACCACCGAGTCGCTACAATGAGCAGTTCTTC,CASSPPSRYNEQFF
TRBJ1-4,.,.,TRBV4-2,TGTGCCAGCAGCGCTATCTGGGGTAGCACTAATGAAAAACTGTTTTTT,CASSAIWGSTNEKLFF
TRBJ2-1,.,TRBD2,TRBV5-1,TGCGCCAGCAGCTTGGCCGGTGGGTCTAGCGGGAGGGGAGACTCCTACAATGAGCAGTTCTTC,CASSLAGGSSGRGDSYNEQFF
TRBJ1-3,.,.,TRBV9,TGTGCCAGCAGCGTTAGGACAGCAAACACCATATATTTT,CASSVRTANTIYF
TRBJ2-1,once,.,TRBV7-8,TGTGCCAGCAGCCCTTTACGATCAGCAATGGCTGAGCAGTTCTTC,CASSPLRSAMAEQFF
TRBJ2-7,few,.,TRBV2,TGTGCCAGCAGTGAAGCACCAACAGGCGCCAGCGAGCAGTACTTC,CASSEAPTGASEQYF
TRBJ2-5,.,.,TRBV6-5,TGTGCCAGCAGTTATTCCCCGGGGGTCCAAGAGACCCAGTACTTC,CASSYSPGVQETQYF
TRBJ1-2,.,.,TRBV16,TGTGCCAGCAGCCAACAGACTGGTAACTATGGCTACACCTTC,CASSQQTGNYGYTF
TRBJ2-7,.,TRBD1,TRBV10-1,TGCGCCAGCAGTGACCCGGGACAGGCCTCCTACGAGCAGTACTTC,CASSDPGQASYEQYF